These 8 T cell receptor beta chains came from one sample sequenced in a study of blood T cell repertoires in COVID-19. TCRdb's copy holds only in-frame clones and misses some; the assay was immunoSEQ multiplex PCR. Of a few hundred thousand clones in the sample, roughly nine tenths are singletons; the top ten hold less than 3%. The sequencing sample was made of PBMCs or T cells enriched from blood (not recorded which). These TCRs come from a woman aged 50 to 65 who had recovered from COVID-19.

The chain employs TRBV28 and TRBJ1-2; a possible D gene is TRBD1 (5 bases). Germline V lookup: CDR1 MDHEN, CDR2 SYDVKM. This CDR3 has 12 amino acids. V dropped 2 bases and J dropped 8 bases, with 9 bases sitting between them. The CDR3 here is CASSLQGTGYTF. Written as DNA, the CDR3 is TGTGCCAGCAGTTTACAGGGCACGGGCTACACCTTC.

The chain combines TRBV4-2 with TRBJ1-6; TRBD1 matches at 7 bases. Germline trimming cut 2 bases from V and 8 bases from J; bases unmatched to any gene: 6. Germline CDR1 and CDR2: LGHNA and YNFKEQ. The CDR3 loop spans 15 amino acids. CDR3 sequence (DNA): TGTGCCAGCAGCCAAAAACAGGGGCCAGATTCACCCCTCCACTTT. The encoded protein is CASSQKQGPDSPLHF.

The chain links TRBV30 to TRBJ1-1; no firm D call. The CDR3 runs to 14 residues. V lost 2 bases and J lost 3, with 13 bases in between. Per the germline V gene, CDR1 is GTSNPN and CDR2 is SVGIG (reference sequence). CDR3 in DNA: TGTGCCTGGAGTTTGAGGTTGGGTGACACTGAAGCTTTCTTT. It translates to CAWSLRLGDTEAFF.

The gene calls are TRBV2 and TRBJ2-2, with D possibly TRBD2 on 5 matching bases. Germline V lookup: CDR1 SNHLY, CDR2 FYNNEI. The length of the CDR3 is 14 residues. V was shortened by 7 bases and J by 1 base, with 10 bases between the two germline ends. The CDR3 region has the DNA TGTGCCAGCACCACCGGGATGAACACCGGGGAGCTGTTTTTT. It encodes CASTTGMNTGELFF.

This chain uses TRBV28 with TRBJ1-2; TRBD1 agrees at 8 bases. Per the germline V gene, CDR1 is MDHEN and CDR2 is SYDVKM. The CDR3 is 13 residues long. V shed 4 bases, J shed 8 bases, and the junction held 6 bases outside the gene matches. The CDR3 DNA reads TGTGCCAGCAGTTGGGACAGGAGCGACGGCTACACCTTC. Its translation: CASSWDRSDGYTF.

V and J are TRBV12-3 or TRBV12-4 and TRBJ2-7, with D possibly TRBD2 on 6 matching bases. The CDR3 totals 13 residues. Trimming took 6 bases from V and 2 from J, leaving 11 bases between them. CDR3 nucleotide sequence: TGTGCCAGCAGACGACTAGATACCTACGAGCAGTACTTC. Residues: CASRRLDTYEQYF.

The CDR3: CASSKTSWNEKLFF. The CDR3 DNA is TGTGCCAGCAGTAAGACAAGCTGGAATGAAAAACTGTTTTTT. This chain connects TRBV6-5 to TRBJ1-4; D remains ambiguous. Germline loops: CDR1 MNHEY, CDR2 SVGAGI. The CDR3 has 14 amino acids. The V end lost 5 bases, the J end lost 5 bases, and 12 bases lay between the germline ends.

The chain has TRBV7-3 and TRBJ2-2; D uncertain. Trimming took 5 bases from V and 2 from J, leaving 30 bases between them. Germline CDR1 reads SGHTA; CDR2 reads FQGTGA. This CDR3 spans 21 amino acids. This CDR3 reads CASSPPILYFSIVLNTGELFF. The CDR3 DNA reads as TGTGCCAGCAGCCCCCCTATTCTATATTTCTCAATAGTTCTAAACACCGGGGAGCTGTTTTTT.